This section outlines one T cell receptor (beta chain) sequence together with its context. The CDR3 extends over 15 amino acids. CDR1 is MDHEN, CDR2 SYDVKM, per germline. The germline V and J ends were trimmed by 6 bases and 5 bases, with 19 bases remaining between them. The table came from immunoSEQ multiplex PCR; TCRdb's copy has only in-frame clones and leaves some out. The sample contains some 140,000 clones, approximately 94% of which appear only once. These data come from a study of control samples from healthy donors and cancer patients. The sequenced sample was blood. This rearrangement joins TRBV28 to TRBJ1-2; possibly TRBD1 for D (5 bases). The sequence derives from a man aged 40-49 years in good health. As DNA, the CDR3 is TGTGCCAGCAGCCCCTCAGAGGGGTTCAGTTATGGCTACACCTTC. It translates to CASSPSEGFSYGYTF.